The following is a T cell receptor (beta chain) sequence with its context. The data derive from a study of CD8+CD57+ T cells in acquired aplastic anemia. The patients chosen for sequencing had shown expansion of CD8+CD57+ cells (detected by flow cytometry). Blood sampling was performed on the patients, and none of them had received therapy by then. This CDR3 comprises 13 residues. The V gene's germline CDR1 is SGHVS and CDR2 FNYEAQ. V was pared by 8 bases and J by 4 bases, with 14 bases between. The template for TCR beta VDJ and CDR3 sequence profiling was genomic DNA. TCRdb fed the reads into MiXCR, producing one record per CDR3 protein. The sample shows fewer than 300,000 distinct CDR3 sequences, roughly 82% of them seen only once.

The V gene is TRBV7-6, the J gene TRBJ1-2; D gene unclear. The sequence was obtained from a human donor with aplastic anemia. Material: sorted CD4+, CD8+, or CD8+CD57+ T cells (not recorded which) from PBMCs. CDR3 sequence (DNA): TGTGCCAGCTCCCAGAGACTAGGCTATGGCTACACCTTC. Its protein product is CASSQRLGYGYTF.